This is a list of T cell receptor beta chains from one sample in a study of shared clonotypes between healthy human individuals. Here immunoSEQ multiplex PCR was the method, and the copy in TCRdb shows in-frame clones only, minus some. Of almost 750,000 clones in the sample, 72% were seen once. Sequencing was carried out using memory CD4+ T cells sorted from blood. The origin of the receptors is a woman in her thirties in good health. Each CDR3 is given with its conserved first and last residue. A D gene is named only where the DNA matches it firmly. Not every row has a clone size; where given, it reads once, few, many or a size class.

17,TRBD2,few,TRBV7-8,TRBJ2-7,TGTGCCAGCAGCAGGACTAGCGGGAGAGGTCATGTCTACGAGCAGTACTTC,CASSRTSGRGHVYEQYF
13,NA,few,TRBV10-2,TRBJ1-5,TGCGCCAGCAGTGCCTCGGGGTTTCAGCCCCAGCATTTT,CASSASGFQPQHF
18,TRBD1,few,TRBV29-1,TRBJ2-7,TGCAGCGTTGAAGATAGACCACCGGGACAGCCTTCACCGGGGGAGCAGTACTTC,CSVEDRPPGQPSPGEQYF
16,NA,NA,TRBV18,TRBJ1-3,TGTGCCAGCTCACCCTCGGAGAGTCATTCTGGAAACACCATATATTTT,CASSPSESHSGNTIYF
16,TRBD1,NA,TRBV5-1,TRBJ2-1,TGCGCCAGCAGCATATTAGCGGGACAGGGGGACAATGAGCAGTTCTTC,CASSILAGQGDNEQFF
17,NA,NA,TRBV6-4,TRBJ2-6,TGTGCCAGCAGTGATACGGTGAAGTTTTCTGGGGCCAACGTCCTGACTTTC,CASSDTVKFSGANVLTF
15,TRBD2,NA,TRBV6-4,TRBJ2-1,TGTGCCAGCAGTGTCCGGACTAGCGGGATCGATGAGCAGTTCTTC,CASSVRTSGIDEQFF
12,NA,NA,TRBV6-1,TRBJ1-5,TGTGCCACCTGGGGGGGCAATCAGCCCCAGCATTTT,CATWGGNQPQHF
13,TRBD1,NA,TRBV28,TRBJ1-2,TGTGCCAGCAATGAACGGTACAGGGGACGGTACACCTTC,CASNERYRGRYTF
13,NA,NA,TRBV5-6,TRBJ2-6,TGTGCCAGCAGCGTTCTCTGGGCCAACGTCCTGACTTTC,CASSVLWANVLTF
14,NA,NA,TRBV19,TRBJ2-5,TGTGCCAGTAGATCCGGGACACCTCAAGAGACCCAGTACTTC,CASRSGTPQETQYF
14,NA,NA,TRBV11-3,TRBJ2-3,TGTGCCAGCAGCACAGGACTCCACTCGGATACGCAGTATTTT,CASSTGLHSDTQYF
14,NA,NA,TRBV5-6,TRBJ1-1,TGTGCCAGCAGTGGGGGCAGACCGAACACTGAAGCTTTCTTT,CASSGGRPNTEAFF
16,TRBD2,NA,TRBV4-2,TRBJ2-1,TGTGCCAGCAGCCAAATTACTAGCGGGAGATACAATGAGCAGTTCTTC,CASSQITSGRYNEQFF
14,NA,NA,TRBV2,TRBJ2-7,TGTGCCAGCAGTGGAATATCCCCCGGTTCGGAGCAGTACTTC,CASSGISPGSEQYF
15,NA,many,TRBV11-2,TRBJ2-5,TGTGCCAGCAGCCCAGCTAGAGGGGAGCAAGAGACCCAGTACTTC,CASSPARGEQETQYF
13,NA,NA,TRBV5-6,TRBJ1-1,TGTGCCAGCAGCAACACAGTGAACACTGAAGCTTTCTTT,CASSNTVNTEAFF
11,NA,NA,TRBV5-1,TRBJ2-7,TGCGCCAGCAGCTTGTACTACGAGCAGTACTTC,CASSLYYEQYF
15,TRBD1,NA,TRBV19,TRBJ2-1,TGTGCCAGTAGTACGACAGGGCTGAGGGTCAATGAGCAGTTCTTC,CASSTTGLRVNEQFF
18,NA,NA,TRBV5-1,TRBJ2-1,TGCGCCAGCAGCTTGGACCCTTACATGGGTCCCTCCTACAATGAGCAGTTCTTC,CASSLDPYMGPSYNEQFF
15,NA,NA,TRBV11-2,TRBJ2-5,TGTGCCAGCAGCTTAGGGGGTCAGCCCCGAGAGACCCAGTACTTC,CASSLGGQPRETQYF
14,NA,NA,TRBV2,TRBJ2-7,TGTGCCAGCAGTGGCGGTAGCGGCCCTTACGAGCAGTACTTC,CASSGGSGPYEQYF
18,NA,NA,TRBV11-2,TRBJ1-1,TGTGCCAGCAGCTTAAACCCCATCGACAGGTCATTGGGCACTGAAGCTTTCTTT,CASSLNPIDRSLGTEAFF
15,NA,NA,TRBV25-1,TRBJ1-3,TGTGCCAGCCGAAATCAAGCATCCTCTGGAAACACCATATATTTT,CASRNQASSGNTIYF
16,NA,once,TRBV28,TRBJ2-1,TGTGCCAGCAGTTTATGGCACCAGAGCTCCTACAATGAGCAGTTCTTC,CASSLWHQSSYNEQFF
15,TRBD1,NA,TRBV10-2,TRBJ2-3,TGCGCCAGCAGAGCCGGACAGGGGACCACAGATACGCAGTATTTT,CASRAGQGTTDTQYF
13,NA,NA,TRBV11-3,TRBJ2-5,TGTGCCAGCAGCATCTCCCGGGGAGAGACCCAGTACTTC,CASSISRGETQYF
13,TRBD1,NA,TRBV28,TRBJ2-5,TGTGCCAGCCTAACAGGGGGCCCACCTGAGCAGTACTTC,CASLTGGPPEQYF
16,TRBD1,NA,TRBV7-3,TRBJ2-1,TGTGCCAGCAGCGCCACCGGGACAGGGAACGTTGGTGAGCAGTTCTTC,CASSATGTGNVGEQFF
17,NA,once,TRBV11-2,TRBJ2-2,TGTGCCAGCAGCCCTACCCTTTTTAACGCGAACACCGGGGAGCTGTTTTTT,CASSPTLFNANTGELFF
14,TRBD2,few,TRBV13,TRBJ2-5,TGTGCCAGCAGCTTAGCGGGAGGGCAGGAGACCCAGTACTTC,CASSLAGGQETQYF
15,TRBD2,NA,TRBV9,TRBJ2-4,TGTGCCAGCAGCGTAGCAGCTAGCGGGAAAAACATTCAGTACTTC,CASSVAASGKNIQYF
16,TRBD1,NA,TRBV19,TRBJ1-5,TGTGCCAGTAAATCTCTGGGACAGTATAGCAATCAGCCCCAGCATTTT,CASKSLGQYSNQPQHF
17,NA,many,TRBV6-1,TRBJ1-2,TGTGCCAGCAGTGAAGGGGGACACAATTTAGCTAACTATGGCTACACCTTC,CASSEGGHNLANYGYTF
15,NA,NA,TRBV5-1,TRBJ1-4,TGCGCCAGCAGCTTGATTGGTGGTGCTAATGAAAAACTGTTTTTT,CASSLIGGANEKLFF
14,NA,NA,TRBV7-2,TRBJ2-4,TGTGCCAGCAGCTTAGAAAAAGCCAAAAACATTCAGTACTTC,CASSLEKAKNIQYF
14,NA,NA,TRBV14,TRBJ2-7,TGTGCCAGCAGCCAAGCGGTTCGGCGGTACGAGCAGTACTTC,CASSQAVRRYEQYF